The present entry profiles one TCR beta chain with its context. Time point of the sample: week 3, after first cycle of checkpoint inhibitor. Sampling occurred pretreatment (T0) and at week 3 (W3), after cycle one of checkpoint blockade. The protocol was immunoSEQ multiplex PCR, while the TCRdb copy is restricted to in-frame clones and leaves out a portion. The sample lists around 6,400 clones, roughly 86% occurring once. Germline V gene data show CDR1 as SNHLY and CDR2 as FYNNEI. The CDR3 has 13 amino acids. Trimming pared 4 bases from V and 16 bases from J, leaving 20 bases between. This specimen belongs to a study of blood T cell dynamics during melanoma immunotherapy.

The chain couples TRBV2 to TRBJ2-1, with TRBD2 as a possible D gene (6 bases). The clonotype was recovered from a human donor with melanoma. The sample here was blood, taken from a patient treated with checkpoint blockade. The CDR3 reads CASSVSRGAHLFF. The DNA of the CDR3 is TGTGCCAGCAGTGTCTCCCGCGGGGCTCACCTATTCTTC. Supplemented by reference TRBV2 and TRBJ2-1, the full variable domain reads EPEVTQTPSHQVTQMGQEVILRCVPISNHLYFYWYRQILGQKVEFLVSFYNNEISEKSEIFDDQFSVERPDGSNFTLKIRSTKLEDSAMYFCASSVSRGAHLFFGPGTRLTVL.